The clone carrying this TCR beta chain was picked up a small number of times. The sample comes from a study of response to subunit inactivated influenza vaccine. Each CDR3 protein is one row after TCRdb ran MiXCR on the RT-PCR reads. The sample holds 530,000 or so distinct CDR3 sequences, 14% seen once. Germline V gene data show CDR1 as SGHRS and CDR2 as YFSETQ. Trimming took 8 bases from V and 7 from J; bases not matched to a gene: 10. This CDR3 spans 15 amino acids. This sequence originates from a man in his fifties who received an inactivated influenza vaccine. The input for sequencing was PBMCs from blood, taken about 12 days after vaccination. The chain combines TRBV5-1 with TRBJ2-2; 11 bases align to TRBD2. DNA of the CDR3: TGCGCCAGTAACACCGGGACTAGCGGAAACGGGGAGCTGTTTTTT. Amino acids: CASNTGTSGNGELFF.